The 13 T cell receptor beta chains reported below all come from one sample, sequenced in a study of control samples from healthy donors and cancer patients. Clones were sequenced by immunoSEQ multiplex PCR, and TCRdb holds only the in-frame ones, with some missing. The sample contains around 94,000 clones, about 91% of which appear only once. The sequencing sample was made of blood. The receptors stem from a woman between 18 and 30 years old in good health.

V gene TRBV11-2 combines with J gene TRBJ1-2; 8 bases are a match to TRBD1. The CDR3 sequence is 14 residues long. Unmatched junction bases numbered 8, after V lost 5 bases and J lost 6 bases. The germline V gene has CDR1 SGHAT and CDR2 FQNNGV. The CDR3 region is CASSLGQGVNGYTF. The DNA for the CDR3 is TGTGCCAGCAGCCTCGGACAGGGAGTGAATGGCTACACCTTC.

The chain uses TRBV28 and TRBJ1-5; D unresolved. The CDR3 contains 14 residues. Deletions cut 2 bases from V and 3 bases from J, with 8 bases between. Germline CDR1 and CDR2: MDHEN and SYDVKM. CDR3 in amino acids: CASSLGVSNQPQHF. CDR3 sequence (DNA): TGTGCCAGCAGTTTAGGCGTTTCCAATCAGCCCCAGCATTTT.

The chain has TRBV28 and TRBJ2-3; the D is unclear. This CDR3 region has 14 residues. Trimming shortened V by 2 bases and J by 5 bases, and 11 bases separated the two germline ends. Germline lookup yields CDR1 MDHEN and CDR2 SYDVKM. The CDR3 sequence: CASSLGRQKDTQYF. The CDR3 DNA reads as TGTGCCAGCAGTTTAGGCAGGCAGAAAGATACGCAGTATTTT.

This clone has just a few counts. V and J are TRBV7-9 and TRBJ1-2; 7 nucleotides line up with TRBD1. Germline V gene sequence: CDR1 SEHNR, CDR2 FQNEAQ (reference sequence). The CDR3 extends over 14 amino acids. J was trimmed by 4 bases and V by 5 bases; bases with no gene match: 7. CDR3 DNA sequence: TGTGCCAGCAGCGGCCGACAGGGACTCTATGGCTACACCTTC. Its protein product is CASSGRQGLYGYTF. The variable domain in full, with the rest retrieved from reference TRBV7-9 and TRBJ1-2, is DTGVSQNPRHKITKRGQNVTFRCDPISEHNRLYWYRQTLGQGPEFLTYFQNEAQLEKSRLLSDRFSAERPKGSFSTLEIQRTEQGDSAMYLCASSGRQGLYGYTFGSGTRLTVV.

The chain has TRBV9 and TRBJ2-2; TRBD2 matches 15 bases. The V segment lost 3 bases and the J segment 7 bases; nucleotides outside the gene matches: 7. Germline CDR1 is SGDLS and CDR2 is YYNGEE. The CDR3 is made up of 17 amino acids. The CDR3 here is CASSGWTSGRAVGELFF. In nucleotides, the CDR3 is TGTGCCAGCAGCGGTTGGACTAGCGGGAGGGCGGTCGGGGAGCTGTTTTTT.

V is TRBV4-2 and J is TRBJ2-5; TRBD2 matches at 8 bases. With 0 bases clipped from V and 5 bases from J, the junction kept 8 bases outside the gene matches. CDR1 is LGHNA and CDR2 is YNFKEQ in the germline V gene. This CDR3 has 16 amino acids. The CDR3 nucleotides are TGTGCCAGCAGCCAAGAATACGGCGGGGGGACGGAGACCCAGTACTTC. Translation gives CASSQEYGGGTETQYF.

The chain recombines TRBV18 with TRBJ1-6; D is ambiguous. The germline V gene encodes CDR1 KGHSH and CDR2 LQKENI. V lost 1 base and J 9 bases, leaving 10 bases between the germline ends. The length of the CDR3 is 14 residues. The CDR3 reads CASSPQNSLSPLHF. The CDR3 DNA reads TGTGCCAGCTCACCACAAAACAGCCTTTCACCCCTCCACTTT.

This rearrangement joins TRBV6-5 to TRBJ2-7, with TRBD1 matching 8 bases. The closer fit of TRBJ2-5 to the DNA end suggests the J call may be wrong. This CDR3 contains 13 residues. Germline CDR1 reads MNHEY; CDR2 reads SVGAGI. CDR3 sequence reads: CAIEQTGAETQYF. The CDR3 DNA follows: TGTGCCATCGAGCAGACAGGGGCTGAGACCCAGTACTTC.

The chain recombines TRBV20-1 with TRBJ1-2, with no clear D. V was cut by 3 bases and J by 7 bases, with 12 bases left in between. Germline V gene data show CDR1 as DFQATT and CDR2 as SNEGSKA (reference sequence). CDR3 length equals 12 residues. The CDR3 spells CSASIGSPGYTF. In DNA, the CDR3 is TGCAGTGCTAGTATAGGGTCCCCTGGCTACACCTTC.

V is TRBV7-9 and J is TRBJ1-5; 9 positions match TRBD1. Germline V lookup: CDR1 SEHNR, CDR2 FQNEAQ (reference sequence). The trim removed 3 bases at V and 5 bases at J, leaving 5 bases unmatched. This CDR3 region has 15 residues. The CDR3 DNA is TGTGCCAGCAGCTTGGGACAGGGTGGGGATCAGCCCCAGCATTTT. Its protein product is CASSLGQGGDQPQHF. Complete variable domain (other parts from reference TRBV7-9 and TRBJ1-5): DTGVSQNPRHKITKRGQNVTFRCDPISEHNRLYWYRQTLGQGPEFLTYFQNEAQLEKSRLLSDRFSAERPKGSFSTLEIQRTEQGDSAMYLCASSLGQGGDQPQHFGDGTRLSIL.

V and J are TRBV5-6 and TRBJ2-2, with 11 bases aligning to TRBD2. This CDR3 contains 19 residues. Germline-derived CDR1 and CDR2 are SGHDT and YYEEEE. With 4 bases clipped from V and 0 bases from J, the junction kept 11 bases outside the gene matches. The CDR3: CASSPPGLAGLANTGELFF. In nucleotides, the CDR3 is TGTGCCAGCAGCCCCCCTGGACTAGCGGGTCTCGCGAACACCGGGGAGCTGTTTTTT.

The rearrangement links TRBV18 to TRBJ1-5; TRBD1 agrees at 9 bases. V was clipped by 2 bases and J by 1 base; unmatched bases: 6. The germline gives CDR1 KGHSH, CDR2 LQKENI. The CDR3 contains 17 residues. The chain's CDR3 is CASSPGTGKASNQPQHF. CDR3 DNA sequence: TGTGCCAGCTCACCAGGGACAGGGAAGGCCAGCAATCAGCCCCAGCATTTT.

The chain joins TRBV11-2 to TRBJ1-4; TRBD1 agrees at 10 bases. The CDR3 totals 15 residues. With 1 base clipped from V and 8 bases from J, the junction kept 4 bases outside the gene matches. Germline V lookup: CDR1 SGHAT, CDR2 FQNNGV. CDR3 sequence reads: CASSLGDRGGEKLFF. CDR3 coding DNA: TGTGCCAGCAGCTTAGGGGACAGGGGCGGGGAAAAACTGTTTTTT.